This T cell receptor beta chain was sequenced for a study of blood T cell repertoires in COVID-19. Study as a whole: Samples representing acute and convalescent COVID-19 were sourced from the United States, Italy and Spain. Sources were T cells, B-cell-depleted T cells, or PBMCs; the material itself was cDNA or gDNA.

In the authors' workflow: From reference gene primer amplification, estimates of nucleated cell counts were derived. Some clones are missing from TCRdb's copy, which holds only in-frame ones; the method was immunoSEQ multiplex PCR. That table supplies the V and J calls and clone size; D and trimming were determined from the DNA. The table has 150,000 to 180,000 clones, 75% to 80% seen once. Input material: peripheral blood. This TCR derives from a man older than 75 with acute or convalescent COVID-19.

In DNA, the CDR3 is TGCGCCAGCAGCTTATTAGCGGGCCGAGAAGAGACCCAGTACTTC. Protein product: CASSLLAGREETQYF. The J gene is TRBJ2-5, the V gene TRBV5-1; 7 bases are shared with TRBD2. This CDR3 is 15 amino acids long. The V gene's germline CDR1 is SGHRS and CDR2 YFSETQ. V lost 2 bases, J lost 3 bases, and 7 bases stayed unmatched.